The next 23 T cell receptor beta chains were all read from a single sample in a study of CD8+ T cells in alopecia areata (dated by TCRdb to about 2018). Pooled mouse cutaneous lymph node cells were stained for CD4, CD8alpha, NKG2D, NKG2ACE and other markers and were then sorted on a BD Influx. Library prep was done by the immunoSEQ multiplex PCR assay. To provide template for TCR sequencing, every sample had RNA extracted and reverse transcribed into cDNA. TCRdb mirrors the immuneACCESS table, restricted to in-frame sequences. Some clones are absent from its copies; in checked studies, under half trace to an unresolved V gene, and the reason for the others is unknown. The table gives under 9,000 clones for this sample, with none occurring only once. The ten largest account for 19% of the sample. The sample taken for sequencing was CD8+ T cells sorted from a lymph node. These TCRs come from a C3H/HeJ mouse with alopecia areata. This strain is of MHC haplotype H2-k.

As regards this clone: Mouse gene names apply. The read terminates 4 residues ahead of where the CDR3 ends, so the germline J gene completes it. The chain couples TRBV19 to TRBJ2-1; perhaps TRBD1 as D (5 bases). The germline V gene encodes CDR1 FNHDT and CDR2 SITEND (reference sequence). The CDR3 extends over 13 amino acids. Partial CDR3 DNA: TGTGCCAGCAGTATAAAGGGGAGGGCT. Translating gives CASSIKGRA. The CDR3 reads in full as CASSIKGRAEQFF.

This clone has ten or more counts. Gene names are mouse gene names. The read comes to an end 4 residues before the CDR3 does, leaving the germline J gene to fill in the end. The genes are TRBV19 and TRBJ1-1; D is perhaps TRBD1 (6 bases). The CDR3 covers 13 residues. The V end was cut by 2 bases, the J end by 4 bases, with 9 bases between. Germline assignment: CDR1 FNHDT and CDR2 SITEND (reference sequence). The CDR3: CASSMGQTTEVFF. CDR3 bases read: TGTGCCAGCAGTATGGGACAAACCACA.

At least ten counts were recorded for this clone. Germline and genes: mouse. The read terminates 4 residues ahead of where the CDR3 ends, so the germline J gene completes it. The chain uses TRBV19 and TRBJ1-2; D is unclear. The CDR3 loop spans 13 amino acids. Trimming removed 1 base from V and 1 base from J, with 5 bases in between. Germline-derived CDR1 and CDR2 are FNHDT and SITEND (reference sequence). This chain's CDR3 is CASSINRNSDYTF. Incomplete CDR3 DNA: TGTGCCAGCAGTATAAACAGAAACTCC.

This clone was recorded at least ten times. Gene names are the mouse ones. The read stops 4 residues short of the end of the CDR3; the missing end is completed from the germline J gene. The chain carries TRBV19 and TRBJ2-2, with D tentatively TRBD1 (6 bases). Germline lookup yields CDR1 FNHDT and CDR2 SITEND (reference sequence). The CDR3 consists of 14 residues. Trimming took off 2 bases at V and 5 bases at J, with 10 bases between the two ends. CDR3 in amino acids: CASSITQGTGQLYF. The DNA read from the CDR3 is TGTGCCAGCAGTATTACCCAGGGGACCGGG.

This clone was counted many times. These gene names are mouse names. The CDR3 end lies 4 residues beyond the end of the read and is filled in from the germline J gene. This sequence joins TRBV13-1 and TRBJ2-5, with D perhaps matching TRBD1 (9 bases). The V gene's germline CDR1 is NSHNY and CDR2 SYGAGN. The CDR3 consists of 15 residues. This CDR3 reads CASSGATGGADTQYF. CDR3 bases read: TGTGCCAGCAGTGGCGCGACAGGGGGGGCAGAC.

There are many counts of this clone. Genes and germline are mouse. The CDR3 end is not reached by the read, which stops 4 residues before it; the germline J gene fills it in. The chain recombines TRBV13-1 with TRBJ2-7, with D perhaps TRBD1 (5 bases). Germline CDR1 NSHNY, CDR2 SYGAGN. The CDR3 sequence is 14 residues long. The germline V and J ends were trimmed by 0 bases and 2 bases, with 9 bases remaining between them. The DNA read from the CDR3 is TGTGCCAGCAGTGATGCAGACAGCACCTAT. It codes for CASSDADSTY. The entire CDR3 protein reads CASSDADSTYEQYF.

Many counts were recorded for this clone. The listed genes are named as in mouse. The read gets to within 4 residues of the CDR3 end, and the germline J gene fills in the rest. The chain recombines TRBV1 with TRBJ1-1; D is perhaps TRBD1 (6 bases). CDR1 is NSQYPW, CDR2 LRSPGD, per germline (reference sequence). This CDR3 spans 16 amino acids. The CDR3 reads CTCSADRVQGRTEVFF. The DNA read from the CDR3 is TGCACCTGCAGTGCAGATCGAGTCCAGGGGCGAACA.

This clone was observed at least ten times. Gene labels here are mouse ones. The read gets to within 4 residues of the CDR3 end, and the germline J gene fills in the rest. The gene calls are TRBV14 and TRBJ2-3; 7 bases match TRBD2. V shed 4 bases, J shed 2 bases, and the junction held 7 bases outside the gene matches. Germline V gene lookup returns CDR1 SGHDT and CDR2 FRDEAV. This CDR3 comprises 15 residues. CDR3 residues: CASSPDWTIAETLYF. The DNA read from the CDR3 is TGTGCCAGCAGTCCGGACTGGACGATTGCAGAA.

Concerning this clone itself: The genes are named according to mouse. The read ends 4 residues early relative to the CDR3; the germline J gene fills the gap. This chain uses TRBV13-2 with TRBJ2-7; D gene uncertain. The CDR3 contains 12 residues. The germline gives CDR1 NNHNN, CDR2 SYGAGS (reference sequence). CDR3 bases read: TGTGCCAGCGGTGAGAACAGATAT. Residues: CASGENRY. The complete CDR3 protein is CASGENRYEQYF.

Concerning this clone itself: Gene names and germline refer to mouse. The sequenced fragment ends 4 residues before the CDR3 boundary, so the rest is inferred from the germline J gene. This chain joins TRBV13-3 and TRBJ2-5, with D possibly being TRBD1 (6 bases). The CDR3 runs to 14 residues. Germline V lookup: CDR1 NNHDY, CDR2 SYVADS. The CDR3 DNA, read in part, is TGTGCCAGCAGTGCCCTCGGGACAAAAGAC. Amino acid sequence: CASSALGTKD. The whole CDR3 sequence reads CASSALGTKDTQYF.

As to this clone: Gene names and germline refer to mouse. The read terminates 4 residues before the CDR3 end, so the remaining end is supplied by the germline J gene. The same CDR3 also results from other DNA sequences found in this sample. This sequence joins TRBV31 and TRBJ2-1; the match to TRBD2 covers 8 bases. The junction had 1 base not matched to a gene; V was cut back by 0 bases and J by 3 bases. Germline assignment: CDR1 GKSSPN and CDR2 SITVG. The CDR3 covers 14 residues. The CDR3 DNA, read in part, is TGTGCCTGGAGTCTGGGGGGGCGCTATGCT. It codes for CAWSLGGRYA. The full CDR3 reads CAWSLGGRYAEQFF. The full variable domain, with the rest looked up from reference TRBV31 and TRBJ2-1, is AQTIHQWPVAEIKAVGSPLSLGCTIKGKSSPNLYWYWQATGGTLQQLFYSITVGQVESVVQLNLSASRPKDDQFILSTEKLLLSHSGFYLCAWSLGGRYAEQFFGPGTRLTVL.

This clone was observed at least ten times. Gene names denote mouse genes. Sequencing ends 3 residues short of the CDR3 end; the germline J gene provides the rest. The chain couples TRBV13-2 to TRBJ1-6; D possibly corresponds to TRBD1 (6 bases). TRBJ1-6 is noted as an ORF with a role that remains uncertain. Germline CDR1 NNHNN, CDR2 SYGAGS (reference sequence). Trimming shortened V by 0 bases and J by 0 bases, and 13 bases separated the two germline ends. The CDR3 is made up of 18 amino acids. The CDR3 loop is CASGDEGRDNSYNSPLYF. The sequenced part of the CDR3 DNA is TGTGCCAGCGGTGATGAAGGCAGGGACAATTCCTATAATTCGCCC.

This clone was seen many times. The gene symbols are mouse symbols. The CDR3 end lies 4 residues beyond the end of the read and is filled in from the germline J gene. The chain is built from TRBV14 and TRBJ2-7; 9 bases align to TRBD2. Germline CDR1 reads SGHDT; CDR2 reads FRDEAV. The CDR3 consists of 13 residues. Partial CDR3 DNA: TGTGCCAGCAGCCGTGACTGGGGGTAT. Its translation is CASSRDWGY. The full CDR3 sequence reads CASSRDWGYEQYF.

In its sample, this clone ranks as medium-sized (0.01 to 0.1%). Each gene name is a mouse one. The read halts 4 residues ahead of the CDR3 end, with the missing end drawn from the germline J gene. This chain links TRBV17 with TRBJ2-5; D possibly corresponds to TRBD2 (6 bases). Germline V gene data show CDR1 as MNHDT and CDR2 as YYDKIL. The CDR3 consists of 14 residues. Deletions cut 6 bases from V and 0 bases from J, with 10 bases between. The CDR3 loop reads CASSRDFNQDTQYF. The covered CDR3 bases are TGTGCTAGCAGCAGGGACTTTAACCAAGAC.

This clone was recorded many times. Mouse gene names and germline throughout. The CDR3 end is not reached by the read, which stops 3 residues before it; the germline J gene fills it in. The chain joins TRBV1 to TRBJ1-6, with 9 bases lining up with TRBD1. TRBJ1-6 is sorted into the ORF group, with uncertain function. CDR1 is NSQYPW and CDR2 is LRSPGD in the germline V gene (reference sequence). V dropped 3 bases and J dropped 5; count of bases not matched to a gene: 8. This CDR3 comprises 17 residues. The CDR3 reads CTCSARPGTGNNSPLYF. CDR3 DNA (partial): TGCACCTGCAGTGCTCGTCCCGGGACAGGGAATAATTCGCCC.

This clone has a count of ten or more. The genes are named according to mouse. This chain's CDR3 is CASSDIGTVNTGQLYF. The sequenced part of the CDR3 DNA is TGTGCCAGCAGTGATATAGGGACAGTCAACACCGGG. The V and J genes are TRBV13-3 and TRBJ2-2, with 7 bases aligning to TRBD1. Read data end 4 residues before the CDR3 end; the end is taken from the germline J gene. J gave up 2 bases and V 1 base, and 5 bases lay outside the gene matches. The CDR3 spans 16 residues. Germline CDR1 and CDR2: NNHDY and SYVADS.

Notes on this clone: Any gene name here is a mouse gene name. The sequenced fragment ends 4 residues before the CDR3 boundary, so the rest is inferred from the germline J gene. The V call is TRBV13-2, the J call TRBJ2-2, with 8 bases matching TRBD2. The CDR3 totals 17 residues. Germline lookup yields CDR1 NNHNN and CDR2 SYGAGS (reference sequence). The J segment lost 0 bases and the V segment lost 5 bases, leaving 9 bases of the junction unmatched. The CDR3 loop is CASGHRLGRANTGQLYF. The sequenced part of the CDR3 DNA is TGTGCCAGCGGCCATCGACTGGGGAGGGCAAACACCGGG.

This clone was found many times. The gene names given are mouse names. The CDR3: CASSLRGYEQYF. CDR3 bases read: TGTGCCAGCTCTCTCAGGGGGTAT. J is TRBJ2-7 and V is TRBV12-1; possibly TRBD1 for D (6 bases). Read coverage stops 4 residues before the CDR3 terminus; the germline J gene supplies the remainder. The V gene's germline CDR1 is SGHSN and CDR2 HYEKVE. CDR3 size: 12 residues.

The sample holds many counts of this clone. Here the gene names and germline are mouse. The CDR3 end is not reached by the read, which stops 3 residues before it; the germline J gene fills it in. The chain joins TRBV19 to TRBJ1-6; D is perhaps TRBD1 (5 bases). TRBJ1-6 is an ORF; its function is uncertain. Trimming took off 2 bases at V and 9 bases at J, with 9 bases between the two ends. Germline V CDR1 and CDR2: FNHDT, SITEND (reference sequence). The CDR3 has 13 amino acids. The covered CDR3 bases are TGTGCCAGCAGTATTGGGGGGAGTTCGCCC. Its protein product is CASSIGGSSP. The whole CDR3 protein reads CASSIGGSSPLYF.

By share of the sample, this clone is medium-sized. Gene names and germline match the mouse. The sequence runs out 4 residues before the end of the CDR3; the remainder is reconstructed from the germline J gene. The rearrangement uses TRBV29 and TRBJ1-2; 9 nucleotides align to TRBD1. The V segment lost 7 bases and the J segment 1 base; nucleotides outside the gene matches: 4. Germline CDR1 is MSHET and CDR2 is SYDVDS. The CDR3 is 14 amino acids. The CDR3 is CASKPGQGNSDYTF. CDR3 bases read: TGTGCTAGCAAGCCGGGACAGGGAAACTCC.

Judged by abundance, this clone is medium-sized (0.01 to 0.1%). Gene names and germline match the mouse. The sequenced fragment ends 4 residues before the CDR3 boundary, so the rest is inferred from the germline J gene. The chain joins TRBV13-3 to TRBJ1-2, with TRBD1 matching 10 bases. With 0 bases clipped from V and 4 bases from J, the junction kept 0 bases outside the gene matches. The CDR3 length is 14 residues. From germline, CDR1 is NNHDY and CDR2 SYVADS. CDR3 bases read: TGTGCCAGCAGTGATGGGACAGGGGGCTCC. This translates into CASSDGTGGS. The whole CDR3 is CASSDGTGGSDYTF.

This clone occurred many times. The germline and genes are mouse ones. Coverage ceases 4 residues before the CDR3 finishes, and the germline J gene fills in the end. The rearrangement uses TRBV1 and TRBJ2-1; D gene unclear. The germline V and J ends were trimmed by 0 bases and 0 bases, with 3 bases remaining between them. Germline V gene lookup returns CDR1 NSQYPW and CDR2 LRSPGD (reference sequence). CDR3 length: 14 amino acids. The sequenced CDR3 bases are TGCACCTGCAGTGCAGAGGGTAACTATGCT. It is translated as CTCSAEGNYA. The full CDR3 protein reads CTCSAEGNYAEQFF.

This clone was detected ten times or more. Genes and germline are mouse. The read stops 4 residues short of the end of the CDR3; the missing end is completed from the germline J gene. The chain links TRBV19 to TRBJ1-2; D uncertain. Trimming stripped 4 bases from V and 1 base from J, with 5 bases between. The CDR3 runs 12 residues. CDR1 FNHDT and CDR2 SITEND come from the germline V gene (reference sequence). The chain's CDR3 is CASSGLNSDYTF. The DNA read from the CDR3 is TGTGCCAGCAGTGGACTAAACTCC.